This T cell receptor beta chain was sequenced for a study of tumor-infiltrating lymphocytes in primary liver carcinoma. This clonotype was detected ten times or more. Germline DNA was also extracted, and blood RNA was taken from unsorted whole blood. TCR beta cDNA came from 400 to 500 ng total RNA, primed with a constant-region primer. Investigators got TCR beta libraries out of three nested multiplex PCR rounds, done with slightly modified ARM-PCR. TCRdb re-analysed the multiplex PCR reads in MiXCR, keeping a single row per CDR3 protein. The sample has 250,000 to 400,000 distinct CDR3 sequences, roughly two thirds seen once; the top ten hold 9% to 10%. The clonotype comes from a middle-aged man with primary liver carcinoma and hepatitis B virus infection. The sample consisted of peripheral blood.

CDR3 sequence: CASSQEVGGGNEQFF. The CDR3 DNA is TGCGCCAGCAGCCAAGAGGTGGGAGGAGGCAATGAGCAGTTCTTC. J is TRBJ2-1 and V is TRBV4-3, with D possibly being TRBD2 (6 bases). This CDR3 has 15 residues. Germline lookup yields CDR1 LGHNA and CDR2 YSLEER. V lost 0 bases and J 6 bases, leaving 12 bases between the germline ends.